This paragraph covers one T cell receptor (beta chain) sequence. Its target is unknown. Sorted-subset replicate PCRs used approximately 190 ng of genomic DNA. This amount corresponded to some 30,000 T cell genomes. This table comes from immunoSEQ multiplex PCR, and its TCRdb copy is limited to in-frame clones, with some not included. Of some 900,000 clones detected, approximately 80% appear once; the ten largest clones hold about 1.5%. V shed 4 bases and J shed 6 bases, with 13 bases lying between them. The CDR3 runs 13 residues. Per germline, CDR1 KGHSH and CDR2 LQKENI. These data are taken from a study of shared clonotypes between healthy human individuals. Study overall: CD4 naive and memory got three plates each, CD8 naive two, CD8 memory one.

General observations from the study: When naive CD4 clonotypes were compared across a handful of donors, approximately 5% were shared.

V and J are TRBV18 and TRBJ2-7; the D call may be TRBD1 or TRBD2 (5 bases each). Material: memory CD4+ T cells sorted from blood. The subset here: CD45RA-negative fraction. This TCR was recovered from a man between 18 and 35 years old in good health. CDR3 in DNA: TGTGCCAGCTCACAAATCAGGGACGGCGAGCAGTACTTC. Its protein is CASSQIRDGEQYF.